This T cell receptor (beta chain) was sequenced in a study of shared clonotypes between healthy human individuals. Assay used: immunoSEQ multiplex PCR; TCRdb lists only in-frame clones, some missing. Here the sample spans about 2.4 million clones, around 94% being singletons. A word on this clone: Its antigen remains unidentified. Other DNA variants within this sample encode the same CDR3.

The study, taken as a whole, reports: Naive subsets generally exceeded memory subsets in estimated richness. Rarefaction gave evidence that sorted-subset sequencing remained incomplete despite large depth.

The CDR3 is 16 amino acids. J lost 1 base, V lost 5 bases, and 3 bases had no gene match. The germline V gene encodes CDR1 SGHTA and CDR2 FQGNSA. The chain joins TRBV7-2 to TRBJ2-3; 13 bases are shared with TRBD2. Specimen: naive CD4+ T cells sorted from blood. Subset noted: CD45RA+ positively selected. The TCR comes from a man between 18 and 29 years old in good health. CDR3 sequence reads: CASSPGLAGGTDTQYF. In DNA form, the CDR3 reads TGTGCCAGCAGCCCCGGACTAGCGGGAGGCACAGATACGCAGTATTTT.